This is a list of T cell receptor beta chains from one sample in a study of OX40 agonist ivuxolimab in advanced cancers. Assay used: immunoSEQ multiplex PCR; TCRdb lists only in-frame clones, some missing. Of about 59,000 clones listed, 75% to 90% are singletons. The sequences come from CD4+ or CD8+ T cells sorted from blood, collected in a trial of the OX40 agonist ivuxolimab. These receptors were collected from an adult with an advanced solid tumor such as melanoma, head and neck, liver or kidney cancer. The CDR3 runs from the conserved cysteine through the conserved F or W. D genes are given only for firm matches. Clone size appears in some rows only: once, few, many, or a class for an expanded clone.

V	D	J	size	DNA	CDR3
TRBV30	-	TRBJ1-1	-	TGTGCCTGGAGTGTAACCCCCTGGACTGTCAACACTGAAGCTTTCTTT	CAWSVTPWTVNTEAFF
TRBV27	TRBD1	TRBJ2-3	-	TGTGCCAGCAGGGGGAAGGGGGCAAGGACAGATACGCAGTATTTT	CASRGKGARTDTQYF
TRBV7-9	TRBD2	TRBJ2-1	-	TGTGCCAGCAGCTTACTAGCGGGAATCTACAATGAGCAGTTCTTC	CASSLLAGIYNEQFF
TRBV7-9	-	TRBJ2-7	few	TGTGCCAGCAGCCCTGGCTCCTACGAGCAGTACTTC	CASSPGSYEQYF
TRBV5-4	-	TRBJ2-1	-	TGTGCCAGCAGCCTGGGGCAGGGTCTCGGGTCAATGGGGCAGTTCTTC	CASSLGQGLGSMGQFF
TRBV2	-	TRBJ2-2	-	TGTGCCAGCAGGAGAGCGGGCACCGGGGAGCTGTTTTTT	CASRRAGTGELFF
TRBV6-1	TRBD2	TRBJ2-5	once	TGTGCCAGCAGTTCACCGGGAGGGGACCAAGAGACCCAGTACTTC	CASSSPGGDQETQYF
TRBV6-5	-	TRBJ1-4	-	TGTGCCAGCAGTTATCTTTTCGGAGGTGATGAAAAACTGTTTTTT	CASSYLFGGDEKLFF
TRBV30	-	TRBJ2-6	-	TGTGCCTGGAGTTCAAAAGGGGCCAACGTCCTGACTTTC	CAWSSKGANVLTF
TRBV29-1	-	TRBJ2-3	-	TGCAGCGGTATTCGACAGAGCACAGATACGCAGTATTTT	CSGIRQSTDTQYF
TRBV9	TRBD1	TRBJ1-1	-	TGTGCCAGCACCAGACAGGGCGGCACTGAAGCTTTCTTT	CASTRQGGTEAFF
TRBV10-1	-	TRBJ1-3	-	TGCGCCAGCAGTGAGGAGAGCTCTGGAAACACCATATATTTT	CASSEESSGNTIYF
TRBV28	-	TRBJ2-7	-	TGTGCCAGCAGTTTAATACAGGCCTCCTACGAGCAGTACTTC	CASSLIQASYEQYF
TRBV11-2	TRBD2	TRBJ2-3	-	TGTGCCAGCAGCTTACTAGCGGGGAGAACAGATACGCAGTATTTT	CASSLLAGRTDTQYF
TRBV4-1	-	TRBJ1-1	-	TGCGCCAGCAGTCAGAGGGGCATGAACACTGAAGCTTTCTTT	CASSQRGMNTEAFF
TRBV7-3	TRBD1	TRBJ2-1	-	TGTGCCAGCAGCCTAGGACAGGGGGGCTACAATGAGCAGTTCTTC	CASSLGQGGYNEQFF
TRBV25-1	-	TRBJ2-7	-	TGTGCCAGCAGTGAGACCGAGATTTTCTACGAGCAGTACTTC	CASSETEIFYEQYF
TRBV4-3	-	TRBJ1-4	-	TGCGCCAGCAGCCAAGATCTACACAGGGCCACTAATGAAAAACTGTTTTTT	CASSQDLHRATNEKLFF
TRBV5-8	TRBD1	TRBJ1-2	few	TGTGCCAGCAGTGACGGACAGGGCTGGGGGGGCTACACCTTC	CASSDGQGWGGYTF
TRBV6-6	-	TRBJ2-1	few	TGTGCCAGCACCCACCAGGTGGCGGGGTTCGATGAGCAGTTCTTC	CASTHQVAGFDEQFF
TRBV18	-	TRBJ1-2	-	TGTGCCAGCTCATCGACGGCGCGAAGCGGCGGCTACACCTTC	CASSSTARSGGYTF
TRBV9	-	TRBJ1-3	-	TGTGCCAGCAGCGTAGAATTCACAGACTCTGGAAACACCATATATTTT	CASSVEFTDSGNTIYF
TRBV30	-	TRBJ2-7	-	TGTGCCTGGAGTGTCTGGTACGAGCAGTACTTC	CAWSVWYEQYF
TRBV5-6	-	TRBJ1-2	few	TGTGCCAGCAGCTTGTGGAGGGGGTCCCTCTCTAACTATGGCTACACCTTC	CASSLWRGSLSNYGYTF
TRBV5-1	TRBD1	TRBJ2-1	-	TGCGCCAGCAGCTTGGGACAGGGCAGCTACAATGAGCAGTTCTTC	CASSLGQGSYNEQFF
TRBV5-1	-	TRBJ2-3	few	TGCGCCAGCAGCTTGGAGACAGGCCCCACAGATACGCAGTATTTT	CASSLETGPTDTQYF
TRBV5-6	-	TRBJ1-5	-	TGTGCCAGCAGCAGAGGGACGGGGAGGTCGCCCCAGCATTTT	CASSRGTGRSPQHF
TRBV2	TRBD1	TRBJ1-1	few	TGTGCCATGCGACAGGGGAAAGCTTTCTTT	CAMRQGKAFF
TRBV2	-	TRBJ2-7	-	TGTGCCAGCAGTGAATGGGGGACGGGGAACTCCTACGAGCAGTACTTC	CASSEWGTGNSYEQYF
TRBV19	TRBD1	TRBJ1-3	-	TGTGCCAGTAGTTTCCAGGGACAGGGGCGAAACACCATATATTTT	CASSFQGQGRNTIYF
TRBV28	TRBD1	TRBJ2-5	-	TGTGCCAGCAGCCCCCCCCAGACAGGACAGGGGGGAGGAGAGACCCAGTACTTC	CASSPPQTGQGGGETQYF
TRBV19	-	TRBJ1-3	-	TGTGCCAGTAGTACTCAGGCCTCTGGAAACACCATATATTTT	CASSTQASGNTIYF
TRBV6-1	-	TRBJ1-1	-	TGTGCCAGCAATCGATGGCCCGAAGGCACTGAAGCTTTCTTT	CASNRWPEGTEAFF
TRBV5-8	TRBD1	TRBJ2-1	-	TGTGCCAGCAGCTTAAGTGGGACAGGGGAGTTCTTC	CASSLSGTGEFF
TRBV6-5	-	TRBJ1-1	-	TGTGCCAGCAGTAGTACCGGGACACCGAACACTGAAGCTTTCTTT	CASSSTGTPNTEAFF
TRBV6-6	-	TRBJ2-1	once	TGTGCCAGCAGCACACGGACCAAGAGTTCCTTACAGCAGTTCTTC	CASSTRTKSSLQQFF
TRBV2	-	TRBJ1-6	-	TGTGCCAGTGACAGGACTAATTCACCCCTCCACTTT	CASDRTNSPLHF
TRBV7-9	TRBD2	TRBJ2-3	-	TGTGCCAGCAGCTTAGCGAGGGGAGCGGGAGGCACAGATACGCAGTATTTT	CASSLARGAGGTDTQYF
TRBV30	TRBD2	TRBJ2-1	-	TGTGCCTGGAGAAGACTAGCGGGAGGGAGCTCCTACAATGAGCAGTTCTTC	CAWRRLAGGSSYNEQFF
TRBV6-6	-	TRBJ2-7	-	TGTGCCAGCAGTTACCTCGGGAACGCCTACGAGCAGTACTTC	CASSYLGNAYEQYF
TRBV4-1	-	TRBJ2-7	-	TGCGCCAGCAGCCTTGGTGGAGAGACCTACGAGCAGTACTTC	CASSLGGETYEQYF
TRBV30	TRBD1	TRBJ1-1	-	TGTGCCTGGGAGACAGGGTCGAGGACTGAAGCTTTCTTT	CAWETGSRTEAFF
TRBV7-2	-	TRBJ1-2	-	TGTGCCAGCAGCTTAATTGGGGTTAACTATGGCTACACCTTC	CASSLIGVNYGYTF
TRBV5-6	TRBD2	TRBJ2-5	-	TGTGCCAGCAGCTCACCCCTAGCGGGGGGAGAGACCCAGTACTTC	CASSSPLAGGETQYF
TRBV11-2	TRBD1	TRBJ2-3	-	TGTGCCAGCAGGGTTGGGAGGGGACAGGGGGAACGCGGCACAGATACGCAGTATTTT	CASRVGRGQGERGTDTQYF
TRBV27	TRBD1	TRBJ1-5	-	TGTGCCAGCAGTACCTACAGGGGGCAGAGCAATCAGCCCCAGCATTTT	CASSTYRGQSNQPQHF
TRBV27	-	TRBJ1-2	-	TGTGCCAGCAGTTTATCTCGACAGGCCTATGGCTACACCTTC	CASSLSRQAYGYTF
TRBV10-1	TRBD2	TRBJ2-3	-	TGCGCCAGCAGTGCCACCCCGGGACTAGCGGGGGATCTCACAGATACGCAGTATTTT	CASSATPGLAGDLTDTQYF
TRBV7-2	-	TRBJ1-6	-	TGTGCCAGCAGCGCAAACGAGGGGCGCGCTTCACCCCTCCACTTT	CASSANEGRASPLHF
TRBV7-8	-	TRBJ2-3	-	TGTGCCAGCAGCTTAGGGAGGGGACTTAAGGGCGCAGATACGCAGTATTTT	CASSLGRGLKGADTQYF
TRBV4-3	-	TRBJ2-7	-	TGCGCCAGCAGCCAAGGGGTAAGATCCTACGAGCAGTACTTC	CASSQGVRSYEQYF
TRBV11-3	-	TRBJ2-7	once	TGTGCCAGCAGCTTAAATGGCTACGAGCAGTACTTC	CASSLNGYEQYF
TRBV7-9	-	TRBJ2-2	-	TGTGCCAGCAGCTCCAGGACAGATTTCACCGGGGAGCTGTTTTTT	CASSSRTDFTGELFF
TRBV7-8	-	TRBJ1-2	-	TGTGCCAGCAGCTTAGTGGGGGACAAGGATGGCTACACCTTC	CASSLVGDKDGYTF
TRBV10-3	-	TRBJ2-1	-	TGTGCCATCAGTGAGTCGACAGACATCCAGTTCTTC	CAISESTDIQFF
TRBV27	-	TRBJ2-1	-	TGTGCCAGCAGAACCCTCTGGGTGGCGGACAATGAGCAGTTCTTC	CASRTLWVADNEQFF
TRBV28	-	TRBJ2-7	few	TGTGCCAGCAGAACCCCCGGGACAGCGGGCGAGCAGTACTTC	CASRTPGTAGEQYF
TRBV10-1	-	TRBJ2-3	-	TGCGCCAGCAGTCGACTAGGAGTCGCGCAGTATTTT	CASSRLGVAQYF